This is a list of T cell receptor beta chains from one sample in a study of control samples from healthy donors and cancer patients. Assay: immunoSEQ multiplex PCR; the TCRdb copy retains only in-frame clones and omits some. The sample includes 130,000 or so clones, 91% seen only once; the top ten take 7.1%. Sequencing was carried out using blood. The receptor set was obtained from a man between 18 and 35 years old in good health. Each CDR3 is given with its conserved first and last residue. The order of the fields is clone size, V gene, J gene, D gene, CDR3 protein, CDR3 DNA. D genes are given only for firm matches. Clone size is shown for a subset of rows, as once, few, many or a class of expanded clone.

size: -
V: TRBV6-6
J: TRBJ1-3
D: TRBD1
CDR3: CASSSKDRGSGNTIYF
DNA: TGTGCCAGCAGTTCTAAAGACAGGGGCTCTGGAAACACCATATATTTT

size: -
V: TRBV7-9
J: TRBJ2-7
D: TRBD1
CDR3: CASSIWDRALSYEQYF
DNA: TGTGCCAGCAGCATTTGGGACAGGGCTTTATCCTACGAGCAGTACTTC

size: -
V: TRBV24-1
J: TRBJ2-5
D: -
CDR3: CATSGVGKETQYF
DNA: TGTGCCACCAGTGGCGTAGGGAAAGAGACCCAGTACTTC

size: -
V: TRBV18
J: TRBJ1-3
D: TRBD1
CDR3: CASSPQGASGNTIYF
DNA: TGTGCCAGCTCACCACAGGGGGCTTCTGGAAACACCATATATTTT

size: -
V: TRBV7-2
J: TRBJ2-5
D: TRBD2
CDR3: CASSLAGGQETQYF
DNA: TGTGCCAGCAGCTTAGCGGGGGGGCAAGAGACCCAGTACTTC

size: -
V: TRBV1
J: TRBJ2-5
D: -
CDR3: CTSSQETGTHQETQYF
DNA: TGCACCAGCAGCCAGGAAACCGGGACTCACCAAGAGACCCAGTACTTC

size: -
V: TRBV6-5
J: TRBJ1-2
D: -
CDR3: CASSSPPGYGYTF
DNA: TGTGCCAGCAGTTCTCCTCCAGGCTATGGCTACACCTTC

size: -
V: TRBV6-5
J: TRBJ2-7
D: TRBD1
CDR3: CASAQTGASYYEQYF
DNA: TGTGCCAGCGCACAAACAGGGGCCAGCTACTACGAGCAGTACTTC

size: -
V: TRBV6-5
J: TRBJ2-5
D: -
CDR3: CASSTPVGAKETQYF
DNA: TGTGCCAGCAGTACCCCCGTCGGGGCCAAAGAGACCCAGTACTTC

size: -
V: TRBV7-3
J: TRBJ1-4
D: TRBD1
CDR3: CASSLGTGGNEKLFF
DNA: TGTGCCAGCAGCTTGGGGACAGGAGGAAATGAAAAACTGTTTTTT

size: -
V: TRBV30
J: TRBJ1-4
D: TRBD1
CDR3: CAWSEGTALNEKLFF
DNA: TGTGCCTGGAGTGAGGGGACAGCTCTTAATGAAAAACTGTTTTTT

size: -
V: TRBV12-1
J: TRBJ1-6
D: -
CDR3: CASSLLTPKSSPLHF
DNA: TGTGCCAGCAGCCTCTTGACTCCTAAATCTTCACCCCTCCACTTT

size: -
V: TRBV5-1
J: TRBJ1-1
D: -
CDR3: CASSLAQRNTEAFF
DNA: TGCGCCAGCAGCTTGGCCCAACGTAACACTGAAGCTTTCTTT

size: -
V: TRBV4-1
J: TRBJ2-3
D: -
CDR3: CASSPAQALEDTQYF
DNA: TGCGCCAGCAGCCCAGCACAGGCTTTGGAAGATACGCAGTATTTT

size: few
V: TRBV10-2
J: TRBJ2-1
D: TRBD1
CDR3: CASSVRDSEQFF
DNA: TGCGCCAGCAGTGTTCGGGACAGTGAGCAGTTCTTC

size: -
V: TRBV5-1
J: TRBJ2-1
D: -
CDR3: CASSLASGHNEQFF
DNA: TGCGCCAGCAGCTTGGCGAGCGGTCACAATGAGCAGTTCTTC

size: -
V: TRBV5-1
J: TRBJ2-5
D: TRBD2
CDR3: CASSSQAGVEETQYF
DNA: TGCGCCAGCAGCTCTCAAGCGGGGGTCGAAGAGACCCAGTACTTC

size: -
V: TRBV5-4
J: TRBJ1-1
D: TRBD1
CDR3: CASRSDRTGVNTEAFF
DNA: TGTGCCAGCAGGTCCGATCGGACAGGGGTTAATACTGAAGCTTTCTTT

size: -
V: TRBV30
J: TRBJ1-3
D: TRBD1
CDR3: CAWNLPETGTGNTIYF
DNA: TGTGCCTGGAACCTCCCGGAGACAGGGACTGGAAACACCATATATTTT

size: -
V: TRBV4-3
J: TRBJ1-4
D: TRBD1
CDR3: CASSQDLRAGGNEKLFF
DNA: TGCGCCAGCAGCCAAGATCTTCGCGCAGGGGGGAATGAAAAACTGTTTTTT

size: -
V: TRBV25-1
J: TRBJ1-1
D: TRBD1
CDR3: CASSDYWDREGEGAFF
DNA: TGTGCCAGCAGTGATTACTGGGACAGGGAGGGAGAGGGAGCTTTCTTT

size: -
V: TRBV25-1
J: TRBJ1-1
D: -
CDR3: CASRGRGESFF
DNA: TGTGCCAGCAGGGGGAGGGGGGAGTCTTTCTTT

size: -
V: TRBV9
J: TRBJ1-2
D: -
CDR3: CASSVAGSNGYTF
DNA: TGTGCCAGCAGCGTAGCAGGGTCTAATGGCTACACCTTC

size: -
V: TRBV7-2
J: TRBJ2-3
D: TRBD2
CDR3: CASSLSSGGADTQYF
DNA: TGTGCCAGCAGCTTAAGTAGCGGGGGAGCAGATACGCAGTATTTT

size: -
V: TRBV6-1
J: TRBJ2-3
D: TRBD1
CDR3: CASSDRGLGDTQYF
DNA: TGTGCCAGCAGTGATAGGGGGCTTGGAGATACGCAGTATTTT

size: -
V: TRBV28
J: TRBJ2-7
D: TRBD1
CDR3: CASRVGTGSPYEQYF
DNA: TGTGCCAGCAGGGTAGGGACAGGGAGTCCCTACGAGCAGTACTTC

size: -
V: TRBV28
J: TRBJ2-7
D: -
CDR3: CASSFWTVSYEQYF
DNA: TGTGCCAGCAGTTTCTGGACAGTCTCCTACGAGCAGTACTTC

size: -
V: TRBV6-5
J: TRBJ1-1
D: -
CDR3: CASRKTGNTEAFF
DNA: TGTGCCAGCAGAAAGACAGGGAACACTGAAGCTTTCTTT

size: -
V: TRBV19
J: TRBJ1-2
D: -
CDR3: CASSWGRDGYGYTF
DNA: TGTGCCAGTAGTTGGGGCAGGGATGGATATGGCTACACCTTC

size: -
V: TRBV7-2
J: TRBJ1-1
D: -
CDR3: CASSPWGDLNTEAFF
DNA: TGTGCCAGCAGCCCATGGGGGGATCTGAACACTGAAGCTTTCTTT

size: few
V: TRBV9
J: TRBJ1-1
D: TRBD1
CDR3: CASSTGTGTEAFF
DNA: TGTGCCAGCAGCACCGGGACAGGGACTGAAGCTTTCTTT

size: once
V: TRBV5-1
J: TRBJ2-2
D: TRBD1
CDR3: CASSLEGQGATGELFF
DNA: TGCGCCAGCAGCTTGGAGGGACAGGGGGCCACCGGGGAGCTGTTTTTT

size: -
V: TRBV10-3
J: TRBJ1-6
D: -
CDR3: CAISDATADNSPLHF
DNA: TGTGCCATCAGTGACGCGACAGCCGATAATTCACCCCTCCACTTT

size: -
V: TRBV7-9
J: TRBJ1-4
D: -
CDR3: CASTYQSEKLFF
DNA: TGTGCCAGCACCTACCAGAGTGAAAAACTGTTTTTT

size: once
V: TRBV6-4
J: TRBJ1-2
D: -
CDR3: CASRESPTGNYGYTF
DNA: TGTGCCAGCAGAGAAAGCCCAACAGGGAACTATGGCTACACCTTC

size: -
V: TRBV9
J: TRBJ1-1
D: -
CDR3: CASSVGRLPDGEAFF
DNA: TGTGCCAGCAGCGTAGGTAGGCTACCCGACGGTGAAGCTTTCTTT

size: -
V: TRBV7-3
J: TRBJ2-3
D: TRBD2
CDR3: CASSPGLAGGMADTQYF
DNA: TGTGCCAGCAGCCCGGGACTAGCGGGGGGGATGGCAGATACGCAGTATTTT

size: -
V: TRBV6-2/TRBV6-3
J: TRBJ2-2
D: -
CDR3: CASSRTLSNTGELFF
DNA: TGTGCCAGCAGTCGGACACTTTCCAACACCGGGGAGCTGTTTTTT

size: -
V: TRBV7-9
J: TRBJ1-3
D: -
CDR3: CASFIPRAGNTIYF
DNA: TGTGCCAGCTTCATCCCCAGGGCTGGAAACACCATATATTTT

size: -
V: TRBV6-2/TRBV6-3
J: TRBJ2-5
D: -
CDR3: CASSYVAETQYF
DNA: TGTGCCAGCAGTTACGTGGCCGAGACCCAGTACTTC

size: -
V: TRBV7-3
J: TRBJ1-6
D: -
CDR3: CASSLGRGDGSPLHF
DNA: TGTGCCAGCAGCTTAGGGCGAGGGGACGGTTCACCCCTCCACTTT

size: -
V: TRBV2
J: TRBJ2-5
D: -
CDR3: CASSLAVTVTSTQYF
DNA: TGTGCCAGCAGTCTCGCCGTGACAGTTACCTCAACCCAGTACTTC

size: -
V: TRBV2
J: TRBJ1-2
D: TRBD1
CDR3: CASTSRRDRAEGYTF
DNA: TGTGCCAGCACCTCCCGCCGGGACAGGGCGGAAGGCTACACCTTC

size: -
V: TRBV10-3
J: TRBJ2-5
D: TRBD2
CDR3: CASQRGGVETQYF
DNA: TGTGCCAGCCAACGGGGAGGGGTAGAGACCCAGTACTTC

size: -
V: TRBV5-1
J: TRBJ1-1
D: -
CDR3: CASSSGRENTEAFF
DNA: TGCGCCAGCAGCTCCGGACGGGAGAACACTGAAGCTTTCTTT

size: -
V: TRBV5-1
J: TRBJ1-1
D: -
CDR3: CASRQGSRGNTEAFF
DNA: TGCGCCAGCAGGCAAGGCAGCAGGGGGAACACTGAAGCTTTCTTT

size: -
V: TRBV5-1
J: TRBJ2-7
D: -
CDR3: CASSLPGAITSYEQYF
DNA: TGCGCCAGCAGCTTGCCCGGGGCGATAACCTCCTACGAGCAGTACTTC

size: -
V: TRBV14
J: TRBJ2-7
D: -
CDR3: CASSQEGPSYEQYF
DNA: TGTGCCAGCAGCCAAGAAGGACCCTCCTACGAGCAGTACTTC

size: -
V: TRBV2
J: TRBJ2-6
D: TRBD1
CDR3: CASRGQGAASGANVLTF
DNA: TGTGCCAGCAGGGGACAGGGAGCTGCATCTGGGGCCAACGTCCTGACTTTC

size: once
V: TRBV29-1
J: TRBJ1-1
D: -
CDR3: CSVAGGLNPEAFF
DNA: TGCAGCGTTGCGGGAGGCTTGAACCCTGAAGCTTTCTTT

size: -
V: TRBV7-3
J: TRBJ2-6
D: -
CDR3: CASSSDPAVSGANVLTF
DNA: TGTGCCAGCAGCTCGGACCCGGCCGTCTCTGGGGCCAACGTCCTGACTTTC

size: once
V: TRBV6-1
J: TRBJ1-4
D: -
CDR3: CASSLRAEGEKLFF
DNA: TGTGCCAGCAGTTTGCGGGCAGAGGGTGAAAAACTGTTTTTT

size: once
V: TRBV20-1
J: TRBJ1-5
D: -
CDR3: CSAGGHFNQPQHF
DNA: TGCAGTGCTGGTGGACACTTCAATCAGCCCCAGCATTTT